This T cell receptor beta chain was identified in a study of shared clonotypes between healthy human individuals. The deep-level immunoSEQ assay was used. Some clones are missing from TCRdb's copy, which holds only in-frame ones; the method was immunoSEQ multiplex PCR. The sample has around 370,000 clones; 96% are singletons. Germline CDR1 and CDR2: MNHNS and SASEGT. The CDR3 is 20 residues long. Trimming removed 0 bases from V and 0 bases from J; junction bases left unmatched: 13. A word on this clone: No antigen is known for it.

Study findings and constraints: Clonotypes which were not shared had lower generation probabilities than clonotypes that all four donors shared.

Combining CD45RO+ cells with CCR7-negative CD45RA+ TemRA cells gave CD8 memory. Sample: memory CD8+ T cells sorted from blood. Noted subset: CD45RO+ cells pooled with CCR7-negative TemRA cells. V and J are TRBV6-1 and TRBJ2-1, with 8 nucleotides matching TRBD2. This sequence was found in a man younger than 40 in good health. In DNA form, the CDR3 reads TGTGCCAGCAGTGAAGCCCCTAGCGGGCGCCTCACGAGCTCCTACAATGAGCAGTTCTTC. This gives the protein CASSEAPSGRLTSSYNEQFF.